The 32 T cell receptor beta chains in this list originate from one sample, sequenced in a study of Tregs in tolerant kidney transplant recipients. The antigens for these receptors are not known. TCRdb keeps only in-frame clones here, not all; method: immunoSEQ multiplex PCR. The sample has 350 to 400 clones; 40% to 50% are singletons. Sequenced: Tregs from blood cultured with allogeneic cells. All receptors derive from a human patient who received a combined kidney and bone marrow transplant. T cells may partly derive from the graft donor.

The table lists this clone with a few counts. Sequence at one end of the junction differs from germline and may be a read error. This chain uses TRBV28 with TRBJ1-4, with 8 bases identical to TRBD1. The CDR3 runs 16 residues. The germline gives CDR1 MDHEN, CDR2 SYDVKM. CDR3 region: CASSSPGGVTNEKLFF. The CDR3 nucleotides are TGCGCCAGCAGTAGCCCAGGGGGCGTAACTAATGAAAAACTGTTTTTT.

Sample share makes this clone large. The CDR3 sequence is CASSPPGGPNYGYTF. The CDR3 DNA follows: TGTGCCAGCAGCCCCCCGGGGGGACCTAACTATGGCTACACCTTC. The chain carries TRBV11-2 and TRBJ1-2; a weak D match, TRBD1 (5 bases). V shed 5 bases and J shed 0 bases, with 13 bases lying between them. Germline CDR1 is SGHAT and CDR2 is FQNNGV. There are 15 residues in the CDR3.

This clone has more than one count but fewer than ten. Written as DNA, the CDR3 is TGCGCCAGCATCCCTCCACCCGACAGGCACCCCTCTGGAAACACCATATATTTT. Its protein product is CASIPPPDRHPSGNTIYF. The chain combines TRBV10-1 with TRBJ1-3, with a possible D match to TRBD1 (6 bases). This CDR3 contains 18 residues. Germline CDR1 reads WNHNN; CDR2 reads SYGVQD (reference sequence). V gave up 7 bases and J gave up 0 bases, with 22 bases separating them.

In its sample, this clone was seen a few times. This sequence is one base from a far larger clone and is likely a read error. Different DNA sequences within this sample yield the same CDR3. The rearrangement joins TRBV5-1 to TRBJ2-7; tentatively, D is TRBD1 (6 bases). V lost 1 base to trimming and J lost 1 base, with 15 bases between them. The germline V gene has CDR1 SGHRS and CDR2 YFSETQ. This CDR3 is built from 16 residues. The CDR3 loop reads CASSLSGTGKSYEQYF. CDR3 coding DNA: TGCGCCAGCAGCTTGTCGGGTACAGGGAAGTCCTACGAGCAGTACTTC.

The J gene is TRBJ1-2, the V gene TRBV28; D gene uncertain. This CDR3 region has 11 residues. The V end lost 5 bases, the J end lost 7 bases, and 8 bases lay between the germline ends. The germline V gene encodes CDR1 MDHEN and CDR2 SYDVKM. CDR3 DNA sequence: TGTGCCAGCAGTCCCAGTGTTGGCTACACCTTC. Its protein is CASSPSVGYTF.

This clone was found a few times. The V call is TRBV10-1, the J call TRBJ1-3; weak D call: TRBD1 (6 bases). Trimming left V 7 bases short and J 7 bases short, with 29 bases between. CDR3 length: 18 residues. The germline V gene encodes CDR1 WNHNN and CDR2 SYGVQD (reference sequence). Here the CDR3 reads CASIPPTRQAPLWNTIYF. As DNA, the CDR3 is TGCGCCAGCATCCCTCCTACCCGACAGGCACCCCTCTGGAACACCATATATTTT.

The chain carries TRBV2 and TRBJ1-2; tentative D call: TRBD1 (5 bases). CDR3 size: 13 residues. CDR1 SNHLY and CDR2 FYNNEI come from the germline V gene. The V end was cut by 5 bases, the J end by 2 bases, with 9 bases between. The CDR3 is CASSPGPNYGYTF. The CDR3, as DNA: TGTGCCAGCAGTCCGGGGCCCAACTATGGCTACACCTTC.

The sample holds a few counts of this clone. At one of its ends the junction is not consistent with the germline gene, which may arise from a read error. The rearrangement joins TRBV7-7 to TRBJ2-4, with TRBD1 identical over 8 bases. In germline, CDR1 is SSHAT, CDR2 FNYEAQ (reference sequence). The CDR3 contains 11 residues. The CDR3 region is CASSLGTGWNF. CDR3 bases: TGTGCCAGCAGCTTAGGGACAGGGTGGAACTTC.

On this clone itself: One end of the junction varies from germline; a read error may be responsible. Written as DNA, the CDR3 is TGCGCCAGCATCCCTCCTACCCGACAGGCACCCCTCTGGAAACACCATATATTT. It encodes CASIPPTRQAPLWKHHIF. V gene TRBV10-1 combines with J gene TRBJ1-3; tentative D call: TRBD1 (6 bases). The V gene's germline CDR1 is WNHNN and CDR2 SYGVQD (reference sequence). The CDR3 loop spans 18 amino acids.

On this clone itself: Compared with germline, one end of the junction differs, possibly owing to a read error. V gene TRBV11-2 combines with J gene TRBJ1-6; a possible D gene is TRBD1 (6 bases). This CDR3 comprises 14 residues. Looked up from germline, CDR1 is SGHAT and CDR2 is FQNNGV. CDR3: CASSFGTSNSPLLF. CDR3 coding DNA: TGTGCCAGCAGCTTCGGGACATCTAATTCACCCCTCCTCTTT.

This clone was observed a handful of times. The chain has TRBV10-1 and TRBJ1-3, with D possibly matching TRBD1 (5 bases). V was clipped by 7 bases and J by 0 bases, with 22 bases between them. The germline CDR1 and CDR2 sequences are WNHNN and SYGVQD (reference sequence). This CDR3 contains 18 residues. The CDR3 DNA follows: TGCGCCAGCATCCCTCCTACCCGACAGCACCCCTCTGGAAACACCATATATTTT. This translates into CASIPPTRQHPSGNTIYF.

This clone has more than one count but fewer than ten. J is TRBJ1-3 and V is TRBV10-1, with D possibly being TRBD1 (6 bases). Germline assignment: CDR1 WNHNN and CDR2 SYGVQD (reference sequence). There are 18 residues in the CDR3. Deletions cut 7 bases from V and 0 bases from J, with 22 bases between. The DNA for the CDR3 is TGCGCCAGCATCCTCCTACCCGACAGGCACCCCTCTGGAAACACCATATATTTT. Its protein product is CASILLPDRHPSGNTIYF.

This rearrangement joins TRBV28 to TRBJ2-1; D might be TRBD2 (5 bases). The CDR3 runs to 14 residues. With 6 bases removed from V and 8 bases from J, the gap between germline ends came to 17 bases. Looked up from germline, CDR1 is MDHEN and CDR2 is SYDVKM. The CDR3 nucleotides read TGTGCCAGCAGCCCAGTCGAAGCGGCCGATGAGCAGTTCTTC. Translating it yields CASSPVEAADEQFF.

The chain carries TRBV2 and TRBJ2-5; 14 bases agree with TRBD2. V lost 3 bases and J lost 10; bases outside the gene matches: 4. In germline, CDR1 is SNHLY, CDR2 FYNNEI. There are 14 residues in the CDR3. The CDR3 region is CASSERLAGGFQYF. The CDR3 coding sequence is TGTGCCAGCAGTGAGAGACTAGCGGGAGGGTTCCAGTACTTC.

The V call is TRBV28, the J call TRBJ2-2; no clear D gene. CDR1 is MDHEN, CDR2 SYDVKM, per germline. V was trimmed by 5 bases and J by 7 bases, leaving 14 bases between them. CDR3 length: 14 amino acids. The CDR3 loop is CASSLTGFGGELFF. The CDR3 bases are TGTGCCAGCAGTCTGACCGGGTTTGGCGGGGAGCTGTTTTTT.

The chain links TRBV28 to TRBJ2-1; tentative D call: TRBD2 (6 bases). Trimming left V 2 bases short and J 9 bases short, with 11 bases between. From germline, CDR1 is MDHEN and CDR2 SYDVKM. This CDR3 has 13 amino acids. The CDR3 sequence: CASSLLATSEQFF. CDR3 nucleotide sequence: TGTGCCAGCAGTTTACTAGCGACAAGTGAGCAGTTCTTC.

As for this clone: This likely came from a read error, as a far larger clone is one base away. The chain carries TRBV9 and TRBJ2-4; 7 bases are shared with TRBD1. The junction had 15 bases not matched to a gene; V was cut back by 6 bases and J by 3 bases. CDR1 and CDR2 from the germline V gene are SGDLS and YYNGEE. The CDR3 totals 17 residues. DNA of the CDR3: TGTGCCAGCATCGCCTTGCCAGGACAGGCCGGCAAAAACATTCAGTACTTC. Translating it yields CASIALPGQAGKNIQYF. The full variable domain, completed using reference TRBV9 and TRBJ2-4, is DSGVTQTPKHLITATGQRVTLRCSPRSGDLSVYWYQQSLDQGLQFLIQYYNGEERAKGNILERFSAQQFPDLHSELNLSSLELGDSALYFCASIALPGQAGKNIQYFGAGTRLSVL.

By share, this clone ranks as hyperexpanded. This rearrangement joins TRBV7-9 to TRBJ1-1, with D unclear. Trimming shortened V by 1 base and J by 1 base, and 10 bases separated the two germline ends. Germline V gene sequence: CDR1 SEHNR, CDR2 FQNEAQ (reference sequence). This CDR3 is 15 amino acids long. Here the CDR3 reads CASSLDFTSNTEAFF. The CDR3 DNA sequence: TGTGCCAGCAGCTTAGATTTTACGTCGAACACTGAAGCTTTCTTT.

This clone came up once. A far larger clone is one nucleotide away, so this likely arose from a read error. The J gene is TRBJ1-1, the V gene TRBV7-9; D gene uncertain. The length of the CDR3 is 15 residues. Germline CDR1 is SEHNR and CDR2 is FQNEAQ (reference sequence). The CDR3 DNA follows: TGTGCCAGCATCTTAGATTTTACGTCGAACACTGAAGCTTTCTTT. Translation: CASILDFTSNTEAFF.

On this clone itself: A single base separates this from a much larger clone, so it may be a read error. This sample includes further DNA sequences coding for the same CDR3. CDR3 sequence: CASSLGDRAEKETQYF. In DNA, the CDR3 is TGTGCCAGCAGCTTAGGGGACAGGGCCGAGAAAGAGACCCAGTACTTC. This chain links TRBV7-9 with TRBJ2-5, with 9 bases identical to TRBD1. With V trimmed by 1 base and J by 3 bases, 6 bases remained unmatched. The CDR3 totals 16 residues. From germline, CDR1 is SEHNR and CDR2 FQNEAQ (reference sequence).

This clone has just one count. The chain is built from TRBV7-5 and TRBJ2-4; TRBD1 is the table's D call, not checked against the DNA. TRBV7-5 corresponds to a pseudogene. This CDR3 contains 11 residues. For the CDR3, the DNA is TGTGCCAGCAGCTTAGGGACAGGGTGGAACTTC. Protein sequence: CASSLGTGWNF.

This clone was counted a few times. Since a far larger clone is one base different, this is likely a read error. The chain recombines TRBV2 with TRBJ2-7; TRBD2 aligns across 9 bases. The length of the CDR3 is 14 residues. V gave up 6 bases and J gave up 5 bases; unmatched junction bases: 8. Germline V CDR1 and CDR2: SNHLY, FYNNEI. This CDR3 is CASSCSGSSDEQYF. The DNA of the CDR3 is TGTGCCAGCAGCTGTAGCGGGAGCAGCGACGAGCAGTACTTC.

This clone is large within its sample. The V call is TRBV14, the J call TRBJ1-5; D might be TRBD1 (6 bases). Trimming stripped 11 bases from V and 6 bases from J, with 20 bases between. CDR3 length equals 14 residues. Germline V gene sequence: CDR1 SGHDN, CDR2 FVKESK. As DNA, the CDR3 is TGTGCCCTATTGAGATGGGGGGGCCGTCAGCCCCAGCATTTT. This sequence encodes CALLRWGGRQPQHF. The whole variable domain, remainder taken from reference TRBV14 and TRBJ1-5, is EAGVTQFPSHSVIEKGQTVTLRCDPISGHDNLYWYRRVMGKEIKFLLHFVKESKQDESGMPNNRFLAERTGGTYSTLKVQPAELEDSGVYFCALLRWGGRQPQHFGDGTRLSIL.

The chain's CDR3 is CASSLYDLAGASYEQYF. For the CDR3, the DNA is TGTGCCAGCAGTTTATACGATCTAGCGGGAGCCTCCTATGAGCAGTACTTC. J is TRBJ2-5 and V is TRBV28, with 10 bases fitting TRBD2. The CDR3 has 17 amino acids. CDR1 is MDHEN, CDR2 SYDVKM, per germline. With 1 base clipped from V and 11 bases from J, the junction kept 16 bases outside the gene matches.

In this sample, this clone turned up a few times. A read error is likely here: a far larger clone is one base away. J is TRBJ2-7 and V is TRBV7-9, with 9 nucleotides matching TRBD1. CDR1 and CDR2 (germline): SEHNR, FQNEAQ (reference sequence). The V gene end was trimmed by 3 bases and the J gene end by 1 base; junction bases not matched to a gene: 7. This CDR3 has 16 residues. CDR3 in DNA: TGTGCCAGCAGCTTGTCGGGGACAGGGAAGTCCTACGAGCAGTACTTC. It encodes CASSLSGTGKSYEQYF.

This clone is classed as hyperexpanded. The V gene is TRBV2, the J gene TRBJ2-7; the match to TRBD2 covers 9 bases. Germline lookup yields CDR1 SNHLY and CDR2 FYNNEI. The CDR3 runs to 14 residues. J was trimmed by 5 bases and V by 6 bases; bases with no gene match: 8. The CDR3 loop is CASSGSGSSDEQYF. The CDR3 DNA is TGTGCCAGCAGCGGTAGCGGGAGCAGCGACGAGCAGTACTTC.

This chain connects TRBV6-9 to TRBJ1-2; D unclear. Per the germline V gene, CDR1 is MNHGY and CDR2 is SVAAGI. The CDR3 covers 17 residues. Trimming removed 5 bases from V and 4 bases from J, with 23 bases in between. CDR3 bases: TGTGCCAGCAGTGGCCCTTGGTCTTACGGAAAGACCTATGGCTACACCTTC. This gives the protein CASSGPWSYGKTYGYTF.

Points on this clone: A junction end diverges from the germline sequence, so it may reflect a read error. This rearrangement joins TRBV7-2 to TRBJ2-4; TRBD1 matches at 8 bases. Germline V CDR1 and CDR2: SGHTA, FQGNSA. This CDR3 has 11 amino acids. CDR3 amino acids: CASSLGTGWNF. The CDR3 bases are TGTGCCAGCAGCTTAGGGACAGGGTGGAACTTC.

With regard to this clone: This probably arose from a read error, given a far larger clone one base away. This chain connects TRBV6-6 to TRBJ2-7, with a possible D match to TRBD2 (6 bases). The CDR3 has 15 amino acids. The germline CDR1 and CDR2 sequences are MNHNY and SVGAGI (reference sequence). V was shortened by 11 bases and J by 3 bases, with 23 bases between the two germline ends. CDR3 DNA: TGTGCCTGCATCAAAGAGGGACTCTCCTTCTACGAGCAGTACTTC. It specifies CACIKEGLSFYEQYF.

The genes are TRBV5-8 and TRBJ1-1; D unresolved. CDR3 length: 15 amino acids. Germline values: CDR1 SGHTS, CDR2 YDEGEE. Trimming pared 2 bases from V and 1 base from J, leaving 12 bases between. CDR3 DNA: TGTGCCAGCAGCTTAGATTTTACGTCGAACACTGAAGCTTTCTTT. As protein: CASSLDFTSNTEAFF.

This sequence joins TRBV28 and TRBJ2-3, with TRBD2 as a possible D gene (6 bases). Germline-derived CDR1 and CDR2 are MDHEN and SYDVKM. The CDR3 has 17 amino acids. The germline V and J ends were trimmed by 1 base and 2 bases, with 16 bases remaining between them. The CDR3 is CASSLYPRGALTDTQYF. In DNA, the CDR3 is TGTGCCAGCAGTTTATATCCCCGCGGGGCGCTCACAGATACGCAGTATTTT. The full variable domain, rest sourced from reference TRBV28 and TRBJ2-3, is DVKVTQSSRYLVKRTGEKVFLECVQDMDHENMFWYRQDPGLGLRLIYFSYDVKMKEKGDIPEGYSVSREKKERFSLILESASTNQTSMYLCASSLYPRGALTDTQYFGPGTRLTVL.

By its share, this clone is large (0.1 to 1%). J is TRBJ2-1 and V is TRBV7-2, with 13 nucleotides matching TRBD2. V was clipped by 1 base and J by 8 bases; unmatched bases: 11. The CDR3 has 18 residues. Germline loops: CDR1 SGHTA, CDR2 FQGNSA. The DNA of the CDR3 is TGTGCCAGCAGCTTAGGCTCTGGACTAGCGGGAGTGGGCGATGAGCAGTTCTTC. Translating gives CASSLGSGLAGVGDEQFF.